This TCR beta chain was captured by sequencing in a study of T cells in localized non-small cell lung cancer. Study results and limitations: Heterogeneity is still possible, as just one tumor region was sequenced. Uninvolved adjacent lung showed higher T cell clonality than tumor. Among blood samples, higher T cell density accompanied longer overall survival.

This table comes from immunoSEQ multiplex PCR, and its TCRdb copy is limited to in-frame clones, with some not included. The sample yields tens of thousands of clones, about three quarters seen once. Trimming removed 6 bases at V and 5 bases at J, with 10 bases between. Looked up from germline, CDR1 is SQVTM and CDR2 is ANQGSEA. The CDR3 is made up of 11 amino acids. On this clone: The antigen is not known.

Specimen: PBMCs, collected before any cancer treatment. V usage is TRBV29-1 and J usage is TRBJ1-2; the D is unclear. This sequence was found in a woman aged 35-70 years with stage II lung adenocarcinoma. In DNA, the CDR3 is TGCAGCGTCGCATCCGAGTATGGCTACACCTTC. This gives the protein CSVASEYGYTF.